Below are 30 T cell receptor beta chains sequenced from a single sample in a study of spatial heterogeneity in lung cancer. One entry per CDR3 protein, called by TCRdb with MiXCR from the 5' RACE reads. Among around 60,000 distinct CDR3 sequences listed, less than 10% were seen once. The time point: sample taken at primary tumor resection. The authors sequenced whole RNA from tumor, nontumor lung or frozen PBMC without sorting. The sequences come from PBMCs, collected at surgery. The source is a female donor with early-stage non-small cell lung cancer.

A few counts support this clonotype. The V and J genes are TRBV6-1 and TRBJ1-3; D ambiguous. V gave up 6 bases and J gave up 2 bases, with 11 bases separating them. CDR3 length: 14 residues. Per the germline V gene, CDR1 is MNHNS and CDR2 is SASEGT. As DNA, the CDR3 is TGTGCCAGCAGAACGACTTTACCTGGAAACACCATATATTTT. Its protein product is CASRTTLPGNTIYF.

The rearrangement joins TRBV12-3 or TRBV12-4 to TRBJ1-2; D gene unclear. The V gene lost 2 bases and the J gene lost 3 bases, with 7 bases spanning the gap. The CDR3 loop spans 13 amino acids. CDR3 bases: TGTGCCAGCAGTTTACTGACTTACTATGGCTACACCTTC. Its protein product is CASSLLTYYGYTF.

This clonotype was seen a few times. The chain recombines TRBV3-1 with TRBJ2-4; D gene unclear. CDR3 size: 15 residues. Germline V gene sequence: CDR1 LGHDT, CDR2 YNNKEL (reference sequence). Trimming stripped 0 bases from V and 0 bases from J, with 6 bases between. CDR3 sequence reads: CASSQETIAKNIQYF. The CDR3 DNA reads as TGTGCCAGCAGCCAAGAAACTATAGCCAAAAACATTCAGTACTTC.

This clonotype came up many times. This chain's CDR3 is CASGTGGFSYEQYF. The CDR3 region has the DNA TGCGCCAGTGGGACAGGGGGTTTCTCCTACGAGCAGTACTTC. The J gene is TRBJ2-7, the V gene TRBV10-2; 11 positions match TRBD1. V lost 9 bases and J lost 0; bases outside the gene matches: 4. CDR1 WSHSY and CDR2 SAAADI come from the germline V gene. The CDR3 is 14 amino acids.

V gene TRBV9 combines with J gene TRBJ1-1; weak D call: TRBD1 (5 bases). CDR3 length: 13 amino acids. The germline gives CDR1 SGDLS, CDR2 YYNGEE. Trimming stripped 0 bases from V and 6 bases from J, with 9 bases between. CDR3 coding DNA: TGTGCCAGCAGCGTAGGGGGACGACCTGAAGCTTTCTTT. The encoded protein is CASSVGGRPEAFF.

This clonotype was recorded many times. This chain joins TRBV5-1 and TRBJ2-5; 7 bases are shared with TRBD1. The junction had 7 bases not matched to a gene; V was cut back by 0 bases and J by 2 bases. Looked up from germline, CDR1 is SGHRS and CDR2 is YFSETQ. This CDR3 spans 16 amino acids. This chain's CDR3 is CASSLGPQGIQETQYF. DNA for the CDR3: TGCGCCAGCAGCTTGGGACCACAGGGGATACAAGAGACCCAGTACTTC. Full variable domain (missing parts from reference TRBV5-1 and TRBJ2-5): KAGVTQTPRYLIKTRGQQVTLSCSPISGHRSVSWYQQTPGQGLQFLFEYFSETQRNKGNFPGRFSGRQFSNSRSEMNVSTLELGDSALYLCASSLGPQGIQETQYFGPGTRLLVL.

V gene TRBV7-3 combines with J gene TRBJ2-3; 8 nucleotides match TRBD1. The CDR3 consists of 16 residues. V shed 4 bases and J 4 bases; nucleotides not matched to a gene: 10. Germline values: CDR1 SGHTA, CDR2 FQGTGA. The CDR3 sequence: CASSSEGTGVADTQYF. CDR3 DNA: TGTGCCAGCAGCTCAGAAGGGACAGGTGTTGCAGATACGCAGTATTTT.

The J gene is TRBJ2-5, the V gene TRBV7-9; D may be TRBD2 (5 bases). In germline, CDR1 is SEHNR, CDR2 FQNEAQ (reference sequence). Trimming pared 5 bases from V and 5 bases from J, leaving 15 bases between. The CDR3 sequence is 14 residues long. CDR3 in DNA: TGTGCCAGCAGCAAACTAGGTTATAGGGAGACCCAGTACTTC. Protein sequence: CASSKLGYRETQYF.

The chain is built from TRBV27 and TRBJ2-7, with 7 bases that match TRBD1. Germline loops: CDR1 MNHEY, CDR2 SMNVEV (reference sequence). V was pared by 6 bases and J by 3 bases, with 17 bases of the junction left unmatched. This CDR3 comprises 17 residues. CDR3 DNA sequence: TGTGCCAGCAGGCCGAGGGGGTTCGGGACAGCCAACTACGAGCAGTACTTC. This translates into CASRPRGFGTANYEQYF.

V and J are TRBV5-1 and TRBJ2-3, with a possible D match to TRBD1 (6 bases). This CDR3 has 15 residues. Germline CDR1 and CDR2: SGHRS and YFSETQ. The V and J ends lost 4 bases and 2 bases respectively, with 14 bases between them. This chain's CDR3 is CASSQDGDITDTQYF. The CDR3 DNA reads TGCGCCAGCAGCCAGGATGGGGACATCACAGATACGCAGTATTTT. Drawing the rest from reference TRBV5-1 and TRBJ2-3, the complete variable domain is KAGVTQTPRYLIKTRGQQVTLSCSPISGHRSVSWYQQTPGQGLQFLFEYFSETQRNKGNFPGRFSGRQFSNSRSEMNVSTLELGDSALYLCASSQDGDITDTQYFGPGTRLTVL.

In this sample, this clonotype turned up a few times. The chain links TRBV7-9 to TRBJ2-7, with 9 bases aligning to TRBD1. The germline V gene has CDR1 SEHNR and CDR2 FQNEAQ (reference sequence). The CDR3 sequence is 12 residues long. Trimming cost V 5 bases and J 7 bases; bases outside gene matches: 3. The CDR3 protein is CASSRDRGEQYV. The CDR3, as DNA: TGTGCCAGCAGCCGCGACAGGGGGGAGCAGTACGTC.

A remark on this clonotype: This may come from a read error, since a much larger clone is one base off. The V gene is TRBV18, the J gene TRBJ1-5, with TRBD1 as a possible D gene (6 bases). The CDR3 contains 13 residues. Germline V lookup: CDR1 KGHSH, CDR2 LQKENI. V was shortened by 8 bases and J by 2 bases, with 10 bases between the two germline ends. In nucleotides, the CDR3 is TGTGCCAGCCAGAACAGGGGCAATCAGCCCCAGCATTTT. This encodes CASQNRGNQPQHF. The variable domain in full, completed from reference TRBV18 and TRBJ1-5, reads NAGVMQNPRHLVRRRGQEARLRCSPMKGHSHVYWYRQLPEEGLKFMVYLQKENIIDESGMPKERFSAEFPKEGPSILRIQQVVRGDSAAYFCASQNRGNQPQHFGDGTRLSIL.

The V and J genes are TRBV28 and TRBJ2-4, with 8 bases lining up with TRBD1. After removal of 1 base from V and 3 bases from J, the junction contained 8 bases not matched to a gene. Germline V gene sequence: CDR1 MDHEN, CDR2 SYDVKM. The CDR3 has 17 amino acids. The CDR3 loop is CASSLYLTGEGKNIQYF. Written as DNA, the CDR3 is TGTGCCAGCAGTTTATACCTGACAGGGGAAGGCAAAAACATTCAGTACTTC.

V and J are TRBV2 and TRBJ2-2; 8 nucleotides agree with TRBD2. Germline loops: CDR1 SNHLY, CDR2 FYNNEI. V gave up 6 bases and J gave up 2 bases; unmatched junction bases: 11. This CDR3 has 17 amino acids. The CDR3 region has the DNA TGTGCCAGCAGCCCCCGGGGGGGAGCGGTAAACACCGGGGAGCTGTTTTTT. As protein: CASSPRGGAVNTGELFF.

This clonotype was observed many times. The chain couples TRBV5-1 to TRBJ1-2; D is uncertain. Germline loops: CDR1 SGHRS, CDR2 YFSETQ. The CDR3 extends over 18 amino acids. V was pared by 4 bases and J by 6 bases, with 28 bases between. This chain's CDR3 is CASSLHNVSREEPNGYTF. CDR3 DNA: TGCGCCAGCAGCCTCCATAATGTTTCTCGGGAGGAGCCCAATGGCTACACCTTC.

This clonotype was detected only a few times. V usage is TRBV10-3 and J usage is TRBJ1-4, with 10 bases identical to TRBD1. Germline V gives CDR1 ENHRY, CDR2 SYGVKD. CDR3 length: 14 amino acids. Germline trimming cut 5 bases from V and 6 bases from J; bases unmatched to any gene: 3. CDR3 in amino acids: CAISPDRGDEKLFF. In nucleotides, the CDR3 is TGTGCCATCAGTCCGGACAGGGGGGATGAAAAACTGTTTTTT.

V is TRBV3-1 and J is TRBJ1-1; weak D call: TRBD1 (5 bases). CDR3 length: 15 residues. Deletions cut 4 bases from V and 8 bases from J, with 20 bases between. Per germline, CDR1 LGHDT and CDR2 YNNKEL (reference sequence). The CDR3 protein is CASSPPGQQGGEAFF. As DNA, the CDR3 is TGTGCCAGCAGCCCCCCCGGGCAGCAGGGAGGGGAAGCTTTCTTT.

Only a few counts were recorded for this clonotype. The V call is TRBV6-5, the J call TRBJ2-1; D might be TRBD1 (6 bases). This CDR3 region has 15 residues. V dropped 3 bases and J dropped 7 bases, with 16 bases sitting between them. Germline V CDR1 and CDR2: MNHEY, SVGAGI. For the CDR3, the DNA is TGTGCCAGCAGTTATCATAGGCAGGGGAAGAATGAGCAGTTCTTC. Translated: CASSYHRQGKNEQFF.

This chain links TRBV6-2 or TRBV6-3 with TRBJ1-6; 9 nucleotides align to TRBD1. The J segment lost 10 bases and the V segment lost 6 bases, leaving 10 bases of the junction unmatched. The CDR3 is made up of 15 amino acids. The germline CDR1 and CDR2 sequences are MNHEY and SVGEGT. The CDR3 nucleotides read TGTGCCAGCAGGCGTACCGACAGGGGGAGATCACCCCTCCACTTT. Translated: CASRRTDRGRSPLHF.

This clonotype was picked up a small number of times. The V and J genes are TRBV5-1 and TRBJ2-3; 11 bases align to TRBD2. J lost 5 bases, V lost 3 bases, and 8 bases had no gene match. The germline V gene encodes CDR1 SGHRS and CDR2 YFSETQ. This CDR3 region has 16 residues. The CDR3 region has the DNA TGCGCCAGCAGCTCCCCCTCACTAGCGGGAGTAGATACGCAGTATTTT. Its protein product is CASSSPSLAGVDTQYF.

With respect to this clonotype: A much larger clone lies one base from this, so it may be a read error. The gene calls are TRBV28 and TRBJ2-5, with 12 bases that match TRBD2. The CDR3 covers 18 residues. Germline CDR1 reads MDHEN; CDR2 reads SYDVKM. With 6 bases clipped from V and 0 bases from J, the junction kept 11 bases outside the gene matches. CDR3 bases: TGTGCCAGCAGCTATAGACCCAGGACTAGCGGGGACCAAGAGACCCAGTACTTC. It codes for CASSYRPRTSGDQETQYF.

This clonotype has just a few counts. The rearrangement links TRBV7-2 to TRBJ2-1, with D perhaps TRBD2 (6 bases). Per the germline V gene, CDR1 is SGHTA and CDR2 is FQGNSA. Trimming shortened V by 0 bases and J by 3 bases, and 9 bases separated the two germline ends. This CDR3 spans 15 amino acids. CDR3 bases: TGTGCCAGCAGCTTAGCGGGGGGTAACTACAATGAGCAGTTCTTC. This codes for CASSLAGGNYNEQFF.

This clonotype was detected ten times or more. The chain employs TRBV13 and TRBJ2-7; D may be TRBD2 (5 bases). This CDR3 spans 15 amino acids. V was clipped by 3 bases and J by 2 bases, with 14 bases between them. Looked up from germline, CDR1 is PRHDT and CDR2 is FYEKMQ (reference sequence). The CDR3 DNA reads as TGTGCCAGCAGCTTGGGCCGGGGTGGCACCTACGAGCAGTACGTC. It codes for CASSLGRGGTYEQYV.

This clonotype was seen a few times. The chain employs TRBV12-3 or TRBV12-4 and TRBJ1-5, with no clear D. Trimming shortened V by 6 bases and J by 7 bases, and 22 bases separated the two germline ends. There are 16 residues in the CDR3. The CDR3 loop reads CASSHEARPGRQPQHF. The CDR3 DNA is TGTGCCAGCAGCCATGAAGCCCGACCCGGACGGCAGCCCCAGCATTTT.

This clonotype was counted at least ten times. This chain joins TRBV6-5 and TRBJ1-1, with D unclear. Germline V lookup: CDR1 MNHEY, CDR2 SVGAGI. This CDR3 is built from 15 residues. The V end lost 4 bases, the J end lost 6 bases, and 18 bases lay between the germline ends. In DNA, the CDR3 is TGTGCCAGCAGTTCTTCCCGGGAATTTTCGGCTGAAGCTTTCTTT. This encodes CASSSSREFSAEAFF.

This clonotype occurred many times. This sequence joins TRBV10-1 and TRBJ1-3, with D maybe TRBD1 (6 bases). V was pared by 5 bases and J by 0 bases, with 8 bases between. The CDR3 has 14 amino acids. Germline loops: CDR1 WNHNN, CDR2 SYGVQD (reference sequence). The CDR3 loop reads CASSRDISGNTIYF. DNA for the CDR3: TGCGCCAGCAGTCGGGACATCTCTGGAAACACCATATATTTT.

This clonotype was found many times. The chain has TRBV28 and TRBJ2-5; either TRBD1 or TRBD2 may supply D (6 bases each). In germline, CDR1 is MDHEN, CDR2 SYDVKM. This CDR3 comprises 16 residues. V dropped 2 bases and J dropped 1 base, with 14 bases sitting between them. The CDR3 DNA follows: TGTGCCAGCAGTTTAGTGGGGGGCCGGACCCAAGAGACCCAGTACTTC. Protein: CASSLVGGRTQETQYF.

This clonotype was recorded at least ten times. This chain connects TRBV9 to TRBJ2-1, with TRBD1 identical over 8 bases. CDR1 and CDR2 (germline): SGDLS, YYNGEE. The CDR3 loop spans 15 amino acids. V trimming: 4 bases; J trimming: 1 base; junction bases outside the gene matches: 4. CDR3 amino acids: CASSLDRGSYNEQFF. For the CDR3, the DNA is TGTGCCAGCAGCCTAGACAGGGGTTCCTACAATGAGCAGTTCTTC.

The V call is TRBV10-3, the J call TRBJ2-2; D not certain. Trimming pared 10 bases from V and 0 bases from J, leaving 15 bases between. The germline V gene has CDR1 ENHRY and CDR2 SYGVKD. CDR3 length: 15 amino acids. The CDR3 DNA follows: TGTGCCACCCGACGGCCGAACGCGAACACCGGGGAGCTGTTTTTT. The encoded protein is CATRRPNANTGELFF.

This clonotype was seen at least ten times. The chain has TRBV7-3 and TRBJ1-6, with D hard to call. Germline V gives CDR1 SGHTA, CDR2 FQGTGA. The CDR3 totals 15 residues. V dropped 2 bases and J dropped 7 bases, with 12 bases sitting between them. The CDR3 loop reads CASSLGPGKNSPLHF. CDR3 coding DNA: TGTGCCAGCAGCTTAGGACCGGGAAAGAATTCACCCCTCCACTTT.